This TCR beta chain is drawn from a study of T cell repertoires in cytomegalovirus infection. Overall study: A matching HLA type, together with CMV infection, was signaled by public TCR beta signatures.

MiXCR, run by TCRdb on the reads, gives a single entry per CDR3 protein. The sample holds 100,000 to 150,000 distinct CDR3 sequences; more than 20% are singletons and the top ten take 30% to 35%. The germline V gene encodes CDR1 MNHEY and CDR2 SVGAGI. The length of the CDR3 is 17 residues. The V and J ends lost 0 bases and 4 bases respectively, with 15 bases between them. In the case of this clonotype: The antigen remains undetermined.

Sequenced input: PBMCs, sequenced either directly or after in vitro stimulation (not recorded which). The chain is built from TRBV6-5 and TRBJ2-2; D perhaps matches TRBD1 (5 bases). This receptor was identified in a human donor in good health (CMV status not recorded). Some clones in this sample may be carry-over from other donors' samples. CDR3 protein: CASSYSTAGKATGELFF. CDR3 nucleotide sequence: TGTGCCAGCAGTTACTCGACCGCAGGGAAGGCCACCGGGGAGCTGTTTTTT.